One and the same sample provided the 18 T cell receptor beta chains below, sequenced in a study of breast tumors, draining lymph nodes, adjacent tissues (dated by TCRdb to the mid-2010s). Lymph node samples came from the axillary draining lymph nodes of breast cancer patients. Receptor libraries were prepared by multiplex PCR. Sequencing instrument: Illumina HiSeq 2000. TCRdb reworked the public reads: Q25 trimming with fastp, MiXCR clone assembly, productive beta chains retained. For every CDR3 protein sequence, its rows merge into one entry that carries the most common genes and DNA. This sample has 90,000 to 120,000 distinct CDR3 sequences in its table, and approximately 22% of those were observed once. More than 0.9% of the sample belongs to the ten largest clones. Sequencing was performed on axillary lymph node tissue. These receptors were collected from a female donor with breast cancer. Some clones in this sample may be carry-over from other donors' samples.

This clonotype has a count of ten or more. V is TRBV29-1 and J is TRBJ2-5, with D unclear. Looked up from germline, CDR1 is SQVTM and CDR2 is ANQGSEA. The V gene lost 4 bases and the J gene lost 4 bases, with 7 bases spanning the gap. CDR3 length: 11 residues. DNA for the CDR3: TGCAGCGTTGGAGTAAGAGAGACCCAGTACTTC. Protein product: CSVGVRETQYF. The whole variable domain, filled in from reference TRBV29-1 and TRBJ2-5, reads SAVISQKPSRDICQRGTSLTIQCQVDSQVTMMFWYRQQPGQSLTLIATANQGSEATYESGFVIDKFPISRPNLTFSTLTVSNMSPEDSSIYLCSVGVRETQYFGPGTRLLVL.

This clonotype was detected ten times or more. J is TRBJ1-2 and V is TRBV9; 11 bases agree with TRBD1. The CDR3 spans 15 residues. V shed 4 bases, J shed 5 bases, and the junction held 7 bases outside the gene matches. From germline, CDR1 is SGDLS and CDR2 YYNGEE. The DNA for the CDR3 is TGTGCCAGCAGCACCGGGACAGGGGGTGGGTATGGCTACACCTTC. Translating it yields CASSTGTGGGYGYTF.

V gene TRBV13 combines with J gene TRBJ1-1; the D is unclear. Trimming took off 3 bases at V and 1 base at J, with 9 bases between the two ends. Germline CDR1 reads PRHDT; CDR2 reads FYEKMQ (reference sequence). The CDR3 is 14 amino acids. The CDR3 DNA reads TGTGCCAGCAGCTTGACACCATCGAACACTGAAGCTTTCTTT. Its protein product is CASSLTPSNTEAFF.

In this sample, this clonotype turned up many times. V gene TRBV15 combines with J gene TRBJ1-3; no clear D gene. CDR3 size: 15 residues. Looked up from germline, CDR1 is LNHNV and CDR2 is YYDKDF (reference sequence). Trimming removed 0 bases from V and 4 bases from J, with 10 bases in between. CDR3 amino acids: CATSRDINSGNTIYF. The DNA of the CDR3 is TGTGCCACCAGCAGAGATATAAACAGCGGAAACACCATATATTTT.

Only a few counts were recorded for this clonotype. The chain links TRBV5-1 to TRBJ2-6; D is possibly TRBD1 (6 bases). The CDR3 spans 17 residues. Trimming removed 3 bases from V and 0 bases from J, with 13 bases in between. The V gene's germline CDR1 is SGHRS and CDR2 YFSETQ. The CDR3 nucleotides read TGCGCCAGCAGCTCCACAGGGTACATCTCTGGGGCCAACGTCCTGACTTTC. This sequence encodes CASSSTGYISGANVLTF. Drawing the rest from reference TRBV5-1 and TRBJ2-6, the complete variable domain is KAGVTQTPRYLIKTRGQQVTLSCSPISGHRSVSWYQQTPGQGLQFLFEYFSETQRNKGNFPGRFSGRQFSNSRSEMNVSTLELGDSALYLCASSSTGYISGANVLTFGAGSRLTVL.

The table lists this clonotype with many counts. This rearrangement joins TRBV9 to TRBJ1-2; TRBD1 might be the D (5 bases). The CDR3 spans 13 residues. With 5 bases removed from V and 7 bases from J, the gap between germline ends came to 15 bases. Germline CDR1 reads SGDLS; CDR2 reads YYNGEE. The CDR3 DNA reads as TGTGCCAGCAGTGAACCAGGGTCGGCTGGCTACACCTTC. Protein product: CASSEPGSAGYTF.

At least ten counts were recorded for this clonotype. This chain connects TRBV27 to TRBJ2-7; 8 bases line up with TRBD1. J lost 4 bases, V lost 7 bases, and 9 bases had no gene match. Germline lookup yields CDR1 MNHEY and CDR2 SMNVEV (reference sequence). CDR3 length equals 14 residues. The CDR3 sequence: CASTLRQGAYEQYF. Here the CDR3 DNA reads TGTGCCAGCACCCTGAGGCAGGGGGCTTACGAGCAGTACTTC.

Ten or more counts support this clonotype. This chain links TRBV2 with TRBJ2-5; D uncertain. V gave up 3 bases and J gave up 5 bases, with 7 bases separating them. This CDR3 is 12 amino acids long. Germline loops: CDR1 SNHLY, CDR2 FYNNEI. The CDR3 DNA reads as TGTGCCAGCAGTGACAGGCGGGAGACCCAGTACTTC. Protein product: CASSDRRETQYF.

As concerns this clonotype: Sequence at one end of the junction differs from germline and may be a read error. CDR3 in amino acids: CTSSQVRDYTTGELFF. In DNA form, the CDR3 reads TGCACCAGCAGCCAAGTCCGGGACTATACCACCGGGGAGCTGTTTTTT. The chain is built from TRBV4-1 and TRBJ2-2; 7 bases line up with TRBD2. The CDR3 runs 16 residues. Germline CDR1 reads MGHRA; CDR2 reads YSYEKL.

This clonotype came up many times. One junction end disagrees with the germline gene, perhaps due to a read error. This sequence joins TRBV11-2 and TRBJ2-2; TRBD2 matches at 7 bases. The V gene's germline CDR1 is SGHAT and CDR2 FQNNGV. CDR3 size: 13 residues. The CDR3 loop reads CATSGTNTGELFF. CDR3 coding DNA: TGTGCCACCAGCGGGACGAACACCGGGGAGCTGTTTTTT.

There are many counts of this clonotype. V usage is TRBV29-1 and J usage is TRBJ2-7; D gene uncertain. V lost 4 bases, J lost 0 bases, and 10 bases lay in between. This CDR3 has 13 residues. Per the germline V gene, CDR1 is SQVTM and CDR2 is ANQGSEA. CDR3 coding DNA: TGCAGCGTTGTGGCTTCAAGCTCCTACGAGCAGTACTTC. Translating it yields CSVVASSSYEQYF.

A note on this clonotype: A much larger clone sits a single nucleotide away, making a read error possible. The V gene is TRBV13, the J gene TRBJ2-3, with D perhaps matching TRBD1 or TRBD2 (7 bases each). CDR1 and CDR2 from the germline V gene are PRHDT and FYEKMQ (reference sequence). Trimming removed 5 bases from V and 6 bases from J, with 24 bases in between. The CDR3 spans 17 residues. The CDR3 here is CASSTNARSRGGDTQYF. CDR3 nucleotide sequence: TGTGCCAGCAGCACCAACGCCAGAAGCAGGGGGGGGGATACGCAGTATTTT.

Note on this clonotype: One base away lies a much larger clone, so this may be a sequencing read error. The rearrangement joins TRBV9 to TRBJ2-5; a possible D gene is TRBD2 (5 bases). The CDR3 runs 15 residues. Germline V CDR1 and CDR2: SGDLS, YYNGEE. V shed 0 bases and J shed 4 bases, with 13 bases lying between them. The CDR3 loop is CASSVGLTRAETQYF. CDR3 nucleotide sequence: TGTGCCAGCAGCGTAGGGTTGACGCGGGCAGAGACCCAGTACTTC.

This clonotype has only a few counts. This sequence joins TRBV3-1 and TRBJ1-3; D gene ambiguous. Trimming pared 4 bases from V and 2 bases from J, leaving 12 bases between. Germline V lookup: CDR1 LGHDT, CDR2 YNNKEL (reference sequence). CDR3 length equals 15 residues. CDR3 sequence (DNA): TGTGCCAGCAGCCTTACAGCAGAGACTGGAAACACCATATATTTT. Amino acid sequence: CASSLTAETGNTIYF.

This clonotype turned up a few times. The chain is built from TRBV5-6 and TRBJ2-1; D remains unclear. The CDR3 is 14 amino acids. V was cut by 4 bases and J by 5 bases, with 13 bases left in between. Germline V gives CDR1 SGHDT, CDR2 YYEEEE. CDR3: CASSPIVAHNEQFF. The CDR3 bases are TGTGCCAGCAGCCCAATAGTGGCCCACAATGAGCAGTTCTTC.

This clonotype was seen a handful of times. This chain joins TRBV27 and TRBJ1-2; the match to TRBD1 covers 8 bases. The CDR3 contains 16 residues. Trimming took 6 bases from V and 5 from J; bases not matched to a gene: 14. CDR1 and CDR2 (germline): MNHEY, SMNVEV (reference sequence). DNA for the CDR3: TGTGCCAGCAGCCTCAACCCAGGGGGCGCAGGATATGGCTACACCTTC. Protein: CASSLNPGGAGYGYTF.

This clonotype was recorded at least ten times. This sequence joins TRBV4-1 and TRBJ2-5; D gene unclear. Trimming took 0 bases from V and 4 from J, leaving 12 bases between them. The germline V gene has CDR1 MGHRA and CDR2 YSYEKL. The CDR3 sequence is 15 residues long. CDR3 protein: CASSQEARNIETQYF. In DNA, the CDR3 is TGCGCCAGCAGCCAAGAGGCCCGGAACATAGAGACCCAGTACTTC.

This clonotype appeared many times. The rearrangement uses TRBV4-1 and TRBJ2-1; 8 bases are a match to TRBD2. The CDR3 spans 17 residues. The trim removed 4 bases at V and 4 bases at J, leaving 12 bases unmatched. Germline assignment: CDR1 MGHRA and CDR2 YSYEKL. The CDR3 here is CASSPPGLAGGYNEQFF. CDR3 nucleotides: TGCGCCAGCAGCCCTCCAGGTTTGGCGGGAGGATACAATGAGCAGTTCTTC.